A selection of T cell receptor beta chains follows, all from one sample in a study of blood T cells in healthy people across ages. TCRdb fed the 5' RACE reads into MiXCR, producing one record per CDR3 protein. The repertoire has about 1.8 million distinct CDR3 sequences, less than 50% of them found once; the top ten carry about 2.1%. The source material was blood. The receptors shown here come from a woman aged 40 to 50 in good health. CDR3s include the opening cysteine and the closing phenylalanine or tryptophan. Fields, in order: clone size, J gene, D gene, V gene, CDR3 DNA, CDR3 protein. D genes are given only for firm matches. Clone size, where shown, is once, few, many, or a class for clones that have expanded.

clone size: .; J gene: TRBJ2-7; D gene: .; V gene: TRBV6-1; CDR3 DNA: TGTGCCAGCAGTGAAGTGAAGGGAGTCTACGAGCAGTACTTC; CDR3 protein: CASSEVKGVYEQYF
clone size: few; J gene: TRBJ2-5; D gene: .; V gene: TRBV5-1; CDR3 DNA: TGCGCCAGCAGCTCTGACCCTGGAGGGGCTGAGACCCAGTACTTC; CDR3 protein: CASSSDPGGAETQYF
clone size: few; J gene: TRBJ2-5; D gene: .; V gene: TRBV4-1; CDR3 DNA: TGCGCCAGCAGCCAAGGAGGACAGCCTCAAGAGACCCAGTACTTC; CDR3 protein: CASSQGGQPQETQYF
clone size: .; J gene: TRBJ2-5; D gene: .; V gene: TRBV20-1; CDR3 DNA: TGCAGTGCTAGATTTGGAGAGGAGACCCAGTACTTC; CDR3 protein: CSARFGEETQYF
clone size: .; J gene: TRBJ2-6; D gene: TRBD1; V gene: TRBV28; CDR3 DNA: TGTGCCAGCAGTTTACCATTTCGAACACGGGACAGGGTGAGGATCTCCTCTGGGGCCAACGTCCTGACTTTC; CDR3 protein: CASSLPFRTRDRVRISSGANVLTF
clone size: .; J gene: TRBJ2-7; D gene: .; V gene: TRBV5-5; CDR3 DNA: TGTGCCAGCAGCTTGGAGAGGGGGGTAATGTACGAGCAGTACTTC; CDR3 protein: CASSLERGVMYEQYF
clone size: .; J gene: TRBJ2-3; D gene: TRBD2; V gene: TRBV28; CDR3 DNA: TGTGCCAGCAGCACTAGCGGTGCTAGCGGGGGGGAAACAGATACGCAGTATTTT; CDR3 protein: CASSTSGASGGETDTQYF
clone size: .; J gene: TRBJ2-3; D gene: TRBD1; V gene: TRBV27; CDR3 DNA: TGTGCCAGCAGGCCTGGGACAGGGTTTAGAGATACGCAGTATTTT; CDR3 protein: CASRPGTGFRDTQYF
clone size: .; J gene: TRBJ2-3; D gene: .; V gene: TRBV29-1; CDR3 DNA: TGCAGCGTTACGGTAACTAGCACAGATACGCAGTATTTT; CDR3 protein: CSVTVTSTDTQYF
clone size: few; J gene: TRBJ2-1; D gene: TRBD2; V gene: TRBV20-1; CDR3 DNA: TGCAGTGGTCGGGGGGGCCATGAGCAGTTCTTC; CDR3 protein: CSGRGGHEQFF
clone size: .; J gene: TRBJ1-1; D gene: .; V gene: TRBV29-1; CDR3 DNA: TGCAGCGTTGAGGAGGGATGGGAGGAAATGAACACTGAAGCTTTCTTT; CDR3 protein: CSVEEGWEEMNTEAFF
clone size: .; J gene: TRBJ2-5; D gene: .; V gene: TRBV7-8; CDR3 DNA: TGTGCCAGCAGCTTGGCCCCGGGTCCCCAAGGAGAGACCCAGTACTTC; CDR3 protein: CASSLAPGPQGETQYF
clone size: .; J gene: TRBJ1-6; D gene: .; V gene: TRBV4-1; CDR3 DNA: TGCGCCAGCAGCCAAGATACGAGGAGCTCCTATAATTCACCCCTCCACTTT; CDR3 protein: CASSQDTRSSYNSPLHF
clone size: .; J gene: TRBJ1-5; D gene: TRBD1; V gene: TRBV7-2; CDR3 DNA: TGTGCCAGCAGCCTCCCGGGACAGGGTCAGCCCCAGCATTTT; CDR3 protein: CASSLPGQGQPQHF
clone size: .; J gene: TRBJ1-1; D gene: .; V gene: TRBV5-1; CDR3 DNA: TGCGCCTGCAGCTTGAACGACAGGCTCACTGAAGCTTTCTTT; CDR3 protein: CACSLNDRLTEAFF
clone size: .; J gene: TRBJ1-2; D gene: .; V gene: TRBV7-2; CDR3 DNA: TGTGCCAGCAGCCGGACAGACCACCTCACCTTC; CDR3 protein: CASSRTDHLTF
clone size: .; J gene: TRBJ1-1; D gene: .; V gene: TRBV18; CDR3 DNA: TGTGCCAGCTCACCCCAGGGATTGGACACTGAAGCTTTCTTT; CDR3 protein: CASSPQGLDTEAFF
clone size: .; J gene: TRBJ2-5; D gene: TRBD2; V gene: TRBV11-2; CDR3 DNA: TGTGCCAGCAGCTCCGGCGGGGGGCCGGGCCAGACCCAGTACTTC; CDR3 protein: CASSSGGGPGQTQYF
clone size: .; J gene: TRBJ2-1; D gene: .; V gene: TRBV7-2; CDR3 DNA: TGTGCCAGCAGCCGACCCAGCCCGAACTACAATGAGCAGTTCTTC; CDR3 protein: CASSRPSPNYNEQFF
clone size: .; J gene: TRBJ2-7; D gene: .; V gene: TRBV2; CDR3 DNA: TGTGCCAGCAGTGAAGGCAGGGCCTCCTACGAGCAGTACTTC; CDR3 protein: CASSEGRASYEQYF
clone size: few; J gene: TRBJ2-4; D gene: TRBD1; V gene: TRBV20-1; CDR3 DNA: TGCAGTGCTGGGCGGGACAGGGGTCGAAACATTCAGTACTTC; CDR3 protein: CSAGRDRGRNIQYF
clone size: many; J gene: TRBJ2-6; D gene: TRBD1; V gene: TRBV4-3; CDR3 DNA: TGCGCCAGCAGCCTACGGGACAGGCTTAGCTCTGGGGCCAACGTCCTGACTTTC; CDR3 protein: CASSLRDRLSSGANVLTF
clone size: few; J gene: TRBJ2-3; D gene: .; V gene: TRBV7-2; CDR3 DNA: TGTGCCAGCAGCCCCCATTCCGTGTTCCCGGCCACGCAGTATTTT; CDR3 protein: CASSPHSVFPATQYF
clone size: few; J gene: TRBJ1-2; D gene: .; V gene: TRBV29-1; CDR3 DNA: TGCAGCGTTGGGGTCAGGGAGCCCGGCTATGGCTACACCTTC; CDR3 protein: CSVGVREPGYGYTF
clone size: .; J gene: TRBJ2-1; D gene: TRBD2; V gene: TRBV2; CDR3 DNA: TGTGCCAGCAGTGTTCGAAGCGGGGGGGCCTACAATGAGCAGTTCTTC; CDR3 protein: CASSVRSGGAYNEQFF
clone size: many; J gene: TRBJ2-7; D gene: .; V gene: TRBV27; CDR3 DNA: TGTGCCAGCAGTTTATCAGGGGACTCCTACGAGCAGTACTTC; CDR3 protein: CASSLSGDSYEQYF
clone size: .; J gene: TRBJ2-7; D gene: TRBD1; V gene: TRBV7-8; CDR3 DNA: TGTGCCAGCAGCTTAGTGGACAGGGACTACGAGCAGTACTTC; CDR3 protein: CASSLVDRDYEQYF
clone size: .; J gene: TRBJ2-5; D gene: .; V gene: TRBV5-1; CDR3 DNA: TGCGCCAGCTCCGGGTCCGGAGGGCGAGAGACCCAGTACTTC; CDR3 protein: CASSGSGGRETQYF
clone size: .; J gene: TRBJ1-4; D gene: .; V gene: TRBV29-1; CDR3 DNA: TGCAGCGTGTCCGGGGGGGGGACCCTACTGGAAAAACTGTTTTTT; CDR3 protein: CSVSGGGTLLEKLFF
clone size: once; J gene: TRBJ1-2; D gene: .; V gene: TRBV7-3; CDR3 DNA: TGTGCCAGCAGCTCGATCCCCCGGCAGGGCTACACCTTC; CDR3 protein: CASSSIPRQGYTF
clone size: few; J gene: TRBJ2-1; D gene: TRBD2; V gene: TRBV15; CDR3 DNA: TGTGCCACCAGCGCCTTGGGGGGGGGCTACAATGAGCAGTTCTTC; CDR3 protein: CATSALGGGYNEQFF
clone size: .; J gene: TRBJ2-7; D gene: .; V gene: TRBV27; CDR3 DNA: TGTACCAGCAGTTTATCAGGGTTGAGCTACGAGCAGTACTTC; CDR3 protein: CTSSLSGLSYEQYF
clone size: .; J gene: TRBJ2-7; D gene: .; V gene: TRBV4-3; CDR3 DNA: TGCGCCAGCAGCCAAGATATGATGGCAAGGGTTAGAAATGAGCAGTACTTC; CDR3 protein: CASSQDMMARVRNEQYF
clone size: .; J gene: TRBJ2-3; D gene: TRBD2; V gene: TRBV20-1; CDR3 DNA: TGCAGTGCTAGAACCCAGCGGGGAGGTCCCTTGGATACGCAGTATTTT; CDR3 protein: CSARTQRGGPLDTQYF